Each of the 17 T cell receptor beta chains below was sequenced from the same sample in a study of cytomegalovirus exposure and HLA in healthy donors. Researchers ran the PCR with 60 Vbeta and 13 Jbeta primers. Repertoires were generated with immunoSEQ multiplex PCR, while TCRdb's copy carries only in-frame clones and drops some. Of some 140,000 clones detected, over 75% appear once; the ten largest clones hold 5.6%. The sample consisted of PBMCs. These receptors all stem from a woman in her forties in good health and CMV-seropositive.

In its sample, this clone was seen a few times. The chain combines TRBV5-1 with TRBJ2-1; 9 nucleotides agree with TRBD2. The CDR3 spans 15 residues. The germline V gene encodes CDR1 SGHRS and CDR2 YFSETQ. J lost 12 bases, V lost 2 bases, and 12 bases had no gene match. The CDR3 coding sequence is TGCGCCAGCAGCTTAGGGGCTAGCGGGACAACCAGGCAGTTCTTC. As protein: CASSLGASGTTRQFF.

V is TRBV7-6 and J is TRBJ2-5; 10 bases map to TRBD2. CDR3 length: 18 residues. Germline CDR1 is SGHVS and CDR2 is FNYEAQ. The V gene end was trimmed by 7 bases and the J gene end by 5 bases; junction bases not matched to a gene: 19. CDR3 loop: CASNLGGLASGRGETQYF. The CDR3 coding sequence is TGTGCCAGCAACCTAGGGGGGTTGGCTAGCGGGAGAGGGGAGACCCAGTACTTC.

Remarks on this clone: Other DNA sequences within the sample encode an identical CDR3. The rearrangement uses TRBV5-1 and TRBJ2-7, with 12 positions matching TRBD2. The CDR3 length is 15 residues. The V gene's germline CDR1 is SGHRS and CDR2 YFSETQ. After removal of 4 bases from V and 2 bases from J, the junction contained 4 bases not matched to a gene. CDR3 region: CASSPRTSGAYEQYF. For the CDR3, the DNA is TGCGCCAGCAGCCCGCGGACTAGCGGGGCCTACGAGCAGTACTTC.

This chain links TRBV7-3 with TRBJ2-5; 10 positions agree with TRBD2. The junction had 8 bases not matched to a gene; V was cut back by 5 bases and J by 2 bases. Germline lookup yields CDR1 SGHTA and CDR2 FQGTGA. This CDR3 is 16 amino acids long. For the CDR3, the DNA is TGTGCCAGCAGCCCAAGCGGAGCGGGAGGGCAAGAGACCCAGTACTTC. Protein sequence: CASSPSGAGGQETQYF. The entire variable domain, with the rest obtained from reference TRBV7-3 and TRBJ2-5, is as follows: GAGVSQTPSNKVTEKGKYVELRCDPISGHTALYWYRQSLGQGPEFLIYFQGTGAADDSGLPNDRFFAVRPEGSVSTLKIQRTERGDSAVYLCASSPSGAGGQETQYFGPGTRLLVL.

The V and J genes are TRBV5-1 and TRBJ2-1; perhaps TRBD2 as D (6 bases). The V gene lost 2 bases and the J gene lost 8 bases, with 11 bases spanning the gap. CDR1 and CDR2 (germline): SGHRS, YFSETQ. This CDR3 is built from 13 residues. In nucleotides, the CDR3 is TGCGCCAGCAGCTTTACTAGCATCGATGAGCAGTTCTTC. It translates to CASSFTSIDEQFF.

The chain joins TRBV30 to TRBJ1-1; D remains unclear. The CDR3 length is 10 residues. Deletions cut 3 bases from V and 8 bases from J, with 7 bases between. From germline, CDR1 is GTSNPN and CDR2 SVGIG (reference sequence). This chain's CDR3 is CAWRREEAFF. The CDR3, as DNA: TGTGCCTGGAGGCGAGAGGAAGCTTTCTTT.

This chain connects TRBV29-1 to TRBJ1-2, with 8 positions matching TRBD1. Germline V gene lookup returns CDR1 SQVTM and CDR2 ANQGSEA. The CDR3 has 12 amino acids. V gave up 4 bases and J gave up 8 bases; unmatched junction bases: 6. The CDR3 reads CSVASGGVGYTF. CDR3 nucleotide sequence: TGCAGCGTTGCCTCAGGGGGCGTGGGCTACACCTTC. Supplemented by reference TRBV29-1 and TRBJ1-2, the full variable domain reads SAVISQKPSRDICQRGTSLTIQCQVDSQVTMMFWYRQQPGQSLTLIATANQGSEATYESGFVIDKFPISRPNLTFSTLTVSNMSPEDSSIYLCSVASGGVGYTFGSGTRLTVV.

The chain couples TRBV28 to TRBJ2-1; TRBD1 matches at 10 bases. The V and J ends lost 1 base and 4 bases, in that order; junction bases with no gene match: 10. Germline lookup yields CDR1 MDHEN and CDR2 SYDVKM. There are 18 residues in the CDR3. CDR3 protein: CASSLLATGQGVYNEQFF. CDR3 nucleotide sequence: TGTGCCAGCAGTTTATTGGCAACCGGACAGGGGGTATACAATGAGCAGTTCTTC.

V usage is TRBV9 and J usage is TRBJ2-2, with 9 bases aligning to TRBD2. The length of the CDR3 is 16 residues. Looked up from germline, CDR1 is SGDLS and CDR2 is YYNGEE. J lost 6 bases, V lost 0 bases, and 6 bases had no gene match. CDR3 sequence (DNA): TGTGCCAGCAGCGTAGAGGCGGGAGGGCCCCCCGGGGAGCTGTTTTTT. Translating it yields CASSVEAGGPPGELFF. Supplemented by reference TRBV9 and TRBJ2-2, the full variable domain reads DSGVTQTPKHLITATGQRVTLRCSPRSGDLSVYWYQQSLDQGLQFLIQYYNGEERAKGNILERFSAQQFPDLHSELNLSSLELGDSALYFCASSVEAGGPPGELFFGEGSRLTVL.

The chain employs TRBV18 and TRBJ2-3; D call uncertain. Germline assignment: CDR1 KGHSH and CDR2 LQKENI. CDR3 length: 15 residues. The V end was cut by 3 bases, the J end by 0 bases, with 10 bases between. The DNA of the CDR3 is TGTGCCAGCTCACCGTTCCCCCTTAGCACAGATACGCAGTATTTT. It codes for CASSPFPLSTDTQYF.

The V gene is TRBV5-5, the J gene TRBJ2-5; D possibly corresponds to TRBD1 (6 bases). From germline, CDR1 is SGHKS and CDR2 YYEKEE (reference sequence). V lost 4 bases and J lost 2, with 9 bases in between. The CDR3 runs to 13 residues. The DNA for the CDR3 is TGTGCCAGCAGCACGGACAGTCAAGAGACCCAGTACTTC. Amino acids: CASSTDSQETQYF.

J is TRBJ1-1 and V is TRBV4-1; 7 positions match TRBD1. The CDR3 spans 13 residues. V lost 0 bases and J lost 11; bases outside the gene matches: 6. Germline lookup yields CDR1 MGHRA and CDR2 YSYEKL. DNA of the CDR3: TGCGCCAGCAGCCAAGAGACTGAGACAGGGGCTTTCTTT. It translates to CASSQETETGAFF.

V and J are TRBV29-1 and TRBJ2-5; TRBD1 might be the D (6 bases). The end of the DNA aligns better with TRBJ2-7, so the J call may be wrong. Germline CDR1 SQVTM, CDR2 ANQGSEA. CDR3 size: 15 residues. The CDR3 region is CSGIARDNSRGEQYF. CDR3 bases: TGCAGCGGTATTGCCCGGGACAACTCGAGGGGCGAGCAGTACTTC.

J is TRBJ2-2 and V is TRBV27, with 8 bases that match TRBD2. After removal of 3 bases from V and 5 bases from J, the junction contained 11 bases not matched to a gene. CDR1 and CDR2 from the germline V gene are MNHEY and SMNVEV (reference sequence). The CDR3 covers 17 residues. The CDR3 nucleotides read TGTGCCAGCAGTTTCGGGGCTAGCGGGCGCGGGACCGGGGAGCTGTTTTTT. It specifies CASSFGASGRGTGELFF.

This chain links TRBV2 with TRBJ2-5; 8 bases fit TRBD1. The V and J ends lost 1 base and 5 bases, in that order; junction bases with no gene match: 9. The CDR3 is 16 amino acids. The germline CDR1 and CDR2 sequences are SNHLY and FYNNEI. CDR3 bases: TGTGCCAGCAGTGAAGAGGACAGGGTTGTTTGGGAGACCCAGTACTTC. Translating gives CASSEEDRVVWETQYF.

The V and J genes are TRBV6-5 and TRBJ2-7, with D tentatively TRBD2 (6 bases). Per germline, CDR1 MNHEY and CDR2 SVGAGI. V lost 7 bases, J lost 4 bases, and 14 bases lay in between. CDR3 length: 13 amino acids. In DNA form, the CDR3 reads TGTGCCAGCACGGGAAATCGGGGGTACGAGCAGTACTTC. Translated: CASTGNRGYEQYF.

This chain uses TRBV5-5 with TRBJ2-7; 9 bases line up with TRBD1. The CDR3 is 14 residues long. V was pared by 4 bases and J by 3 bases, with 5 bases of the junction left unmatched. Germline lookup yields CDR1 SGHKS and CDR2 YYEKEE (reference sequence). This CDR3 is CASSPRDRVYEQYF. CDR3 in DNA: TGTGCCAGCAGCCCCCGGGACAGGGTCTACGAGCAGTACTTC.